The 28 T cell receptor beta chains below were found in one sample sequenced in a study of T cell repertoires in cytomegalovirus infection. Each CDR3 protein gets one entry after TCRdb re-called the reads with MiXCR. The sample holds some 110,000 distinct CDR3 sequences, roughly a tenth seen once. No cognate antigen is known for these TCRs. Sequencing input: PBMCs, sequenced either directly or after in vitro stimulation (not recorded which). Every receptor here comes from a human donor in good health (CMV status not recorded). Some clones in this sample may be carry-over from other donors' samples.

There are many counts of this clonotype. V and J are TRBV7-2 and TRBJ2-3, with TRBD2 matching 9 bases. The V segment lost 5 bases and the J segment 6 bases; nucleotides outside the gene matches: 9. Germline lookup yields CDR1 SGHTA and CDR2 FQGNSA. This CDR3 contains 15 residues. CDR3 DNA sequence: TGTGCCAGCAGCCAAGCCAAGCGGGGGGCGGATACGCAGTATTTT. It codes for CASSQAKRGADTQYF.

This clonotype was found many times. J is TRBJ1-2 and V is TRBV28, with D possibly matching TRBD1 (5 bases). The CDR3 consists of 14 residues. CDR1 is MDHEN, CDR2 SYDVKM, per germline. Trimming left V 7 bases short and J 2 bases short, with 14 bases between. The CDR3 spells CASKAGTENYGYTF. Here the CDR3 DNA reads TGTGCCAGCAAGGCCGGGACTGAAAACTATGGCTACACCTTC.

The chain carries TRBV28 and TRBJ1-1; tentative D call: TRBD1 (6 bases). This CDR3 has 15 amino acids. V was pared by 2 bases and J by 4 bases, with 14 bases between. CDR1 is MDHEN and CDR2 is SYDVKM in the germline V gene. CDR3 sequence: CASSLVRGWGTEAFF. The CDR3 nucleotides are TGTGCCAGCAGTTTAGTCAGGGGCTGGGGCACTGAAGCTTTCTTT.

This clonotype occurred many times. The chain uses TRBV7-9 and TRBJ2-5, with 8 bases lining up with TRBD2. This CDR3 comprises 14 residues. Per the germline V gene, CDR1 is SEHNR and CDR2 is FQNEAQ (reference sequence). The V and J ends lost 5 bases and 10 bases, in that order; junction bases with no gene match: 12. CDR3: CASSTGLEGIGQYF. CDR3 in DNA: TGTGCCAGCAGCACGGGACTAGAAGGGATAGGCCAGTACTTC.

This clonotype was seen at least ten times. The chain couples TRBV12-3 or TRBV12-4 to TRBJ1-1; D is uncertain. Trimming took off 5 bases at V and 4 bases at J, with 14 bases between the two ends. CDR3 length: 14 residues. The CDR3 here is CASSRPEMVTEAFF. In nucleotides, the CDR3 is TGTGCCAGCAGTCGACCCGAAATGGTCACTGAAGCTTTCTTT.

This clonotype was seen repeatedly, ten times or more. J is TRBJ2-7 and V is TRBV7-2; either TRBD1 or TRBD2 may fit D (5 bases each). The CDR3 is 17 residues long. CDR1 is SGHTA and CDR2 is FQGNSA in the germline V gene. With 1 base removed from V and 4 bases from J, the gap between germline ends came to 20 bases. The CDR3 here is CASSLVSGPYSGYEQYF. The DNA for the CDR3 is TGTGCCAGCAGCTTAGTCTCGGGGCCGTATTCGGGATACGAGCAGTACTTC.

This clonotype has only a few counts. CDR3 loop: CATSDLGELNQPQHF. The CDR3 region has the DNA TGTGCCACCAGTGATTTAGGGGAGCTCAATCAGCCCCAGCATTTT. This chain joins TRBV24-1 and TRBJ1-5, with TRBD1 as a possible D gene (5 bases). The germline V and J ends were trimmed by 1 base and 3 bases, with 9 bases remaining between them. CDR1 KGHDR and CDR2 SFDVKD come from the germline V gene. The CDR3 loop spans 15 amino acids.

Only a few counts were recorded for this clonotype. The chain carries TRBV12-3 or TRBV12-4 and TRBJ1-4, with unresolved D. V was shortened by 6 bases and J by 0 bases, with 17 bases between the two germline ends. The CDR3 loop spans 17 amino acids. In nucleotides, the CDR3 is TGTGCCAGCAGCAACAGTGGGCCACTTGCAACTAATGAAAAACTGTTTTTT. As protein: CASSNSGPLATNEKLFF.

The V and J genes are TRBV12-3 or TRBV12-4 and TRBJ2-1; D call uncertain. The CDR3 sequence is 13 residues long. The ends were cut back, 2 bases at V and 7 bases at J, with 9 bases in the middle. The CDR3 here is CASSLILLNEQFF. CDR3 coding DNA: TGTGCCAGCAGTTTAATTCTCCTAAATGAGCAGTTCTTC.

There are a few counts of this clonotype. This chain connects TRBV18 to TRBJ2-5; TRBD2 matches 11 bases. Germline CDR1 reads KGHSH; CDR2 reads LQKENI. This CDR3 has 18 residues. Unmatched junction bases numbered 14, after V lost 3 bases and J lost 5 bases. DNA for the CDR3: TGTGCCAGCTCACCCCCAGGAACTAGCGGGGGATTCCAGGAGACCCAGTACTTC. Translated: CASSPPGTSGGFQETQYF. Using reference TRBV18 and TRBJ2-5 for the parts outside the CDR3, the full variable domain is NAGVMQNPRHLVRRRGQEARLRCSPMKGHSHVYWYRQLPEEGLKFMVYLQKENIIDESGMPKERFSAEFPKEGPSILRIQQVVRGDSAAYFCASSPPGTSGGFQETQYFGPGTRLLVL.

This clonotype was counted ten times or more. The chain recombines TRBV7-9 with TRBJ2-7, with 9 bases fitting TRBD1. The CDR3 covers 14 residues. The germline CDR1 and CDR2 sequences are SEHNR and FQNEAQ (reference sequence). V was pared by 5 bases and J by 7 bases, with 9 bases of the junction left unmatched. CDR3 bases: TGTGCCAGCAGCCCGGGACAGGGAATTGGAGAGCAGTACTTC. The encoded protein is CASSPGQGIGEQYF.

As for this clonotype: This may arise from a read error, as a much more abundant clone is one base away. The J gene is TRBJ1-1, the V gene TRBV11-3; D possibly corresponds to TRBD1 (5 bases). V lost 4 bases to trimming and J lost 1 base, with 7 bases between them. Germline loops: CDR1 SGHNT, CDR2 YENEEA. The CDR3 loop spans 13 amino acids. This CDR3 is CASSSQANTEAFF. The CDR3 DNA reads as TGTGCCAGCAGCTCACAGGCGAACACTGAAGCTTTCTTT.

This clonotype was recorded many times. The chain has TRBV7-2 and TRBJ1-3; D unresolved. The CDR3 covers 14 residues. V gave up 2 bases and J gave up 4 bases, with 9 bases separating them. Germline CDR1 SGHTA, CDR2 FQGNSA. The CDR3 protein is CASSLIPDGNTIYF. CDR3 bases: TGTGCCAGCAGCTTAATTCCTGACGGAAACACCATATATTTT.

DNA of the CDR3: TGTGCCAGCAGCTTCAGGACAGGTTTCTACGAGCAGTACTTC. Translation: CASSFRTGFYEQYF. This sequence joins TRBV7-9 and TRBJ2-7, with 7 bases matching TRBD1. V was pared by 3 bases and J by 3 bases, with 5 bases of the junction left unmatched. CDR3 size: 14 residues. From germline, CDR1 is SEHNR and CDR2 FQNEAQ (reference sequence).

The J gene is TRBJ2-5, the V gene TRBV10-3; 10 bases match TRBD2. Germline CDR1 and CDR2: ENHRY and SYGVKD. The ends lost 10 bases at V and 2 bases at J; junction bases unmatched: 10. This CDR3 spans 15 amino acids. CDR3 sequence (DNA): TGTGCCACCGAACCGGGACTAGCGAGGCAAGAGACCCAGTACTTC. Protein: CATEPGLARQETQYF.

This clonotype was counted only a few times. Written as DNA, the CDR3 is TGTGCCAGCAGTTATTCTCTCGCGCGATTCACAGATACGCAGTATTTT. As protein: CASSYSLARFTDTQYF. The rearrangement links TRBV6-1 to TRBJ2-3, with no clear D. Trimming took off 5 bases at V and 2 bases at J, with 17 bases between the two ends. This CDR3 contains 16 residues. CDR1 and CDR2 from the germline V gene are MNHNS and SASEGT.

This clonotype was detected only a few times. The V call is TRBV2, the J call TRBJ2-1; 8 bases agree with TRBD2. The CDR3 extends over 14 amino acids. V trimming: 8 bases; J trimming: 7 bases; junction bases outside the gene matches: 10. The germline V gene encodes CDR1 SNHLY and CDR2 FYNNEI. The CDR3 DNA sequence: TGTGCCAGCCTTAAGGGCGGGAGGCAGAATGAGCAGTTCTTC. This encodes CASLKGGRQNEQFF.

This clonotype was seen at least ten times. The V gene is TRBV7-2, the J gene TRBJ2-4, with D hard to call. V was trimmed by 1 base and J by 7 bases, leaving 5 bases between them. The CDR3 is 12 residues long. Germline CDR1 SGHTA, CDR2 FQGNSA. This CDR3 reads CASSLVNNIQYF. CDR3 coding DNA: TGTGCCAGCAGCTTAGTTAATAACATTCAGTACTTC.

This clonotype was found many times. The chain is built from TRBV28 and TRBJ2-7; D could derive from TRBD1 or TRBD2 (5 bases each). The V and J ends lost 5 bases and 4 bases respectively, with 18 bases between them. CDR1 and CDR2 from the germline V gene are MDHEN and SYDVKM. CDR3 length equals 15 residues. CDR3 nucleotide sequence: TGTGCCAGCAGTCCAGGGAGTGGGCGGTGGTACGAGCAGTACTTC. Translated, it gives CASSPGSGRWYEQYF.

CDR3 coding DNA: TGTGCCAGTAATTCCCTCGACAGCCCTAATCAGCCCCAGCATTTT. Encoded protein: CASNSLDSPNQPQHF. The rearrangement joins TRBV19 to TRBJ1-5; possibly TRBD1 for D (5 bases). The V gene's germline CDR1 is LNHDA and CDR2 SQIVND (reference sequence). The CDR3 spans 15 residues. V was clipped by 7 bases and J by 4 bases, with 17 bases between them.

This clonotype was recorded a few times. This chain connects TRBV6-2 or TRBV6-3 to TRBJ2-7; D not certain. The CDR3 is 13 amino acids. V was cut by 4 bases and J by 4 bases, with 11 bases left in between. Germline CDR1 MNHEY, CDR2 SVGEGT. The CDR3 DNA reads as TGTGCCAGCAGTTCGGATCAAACTTACGAGCAGTACGTC. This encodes CASSSDQTYEQYV.

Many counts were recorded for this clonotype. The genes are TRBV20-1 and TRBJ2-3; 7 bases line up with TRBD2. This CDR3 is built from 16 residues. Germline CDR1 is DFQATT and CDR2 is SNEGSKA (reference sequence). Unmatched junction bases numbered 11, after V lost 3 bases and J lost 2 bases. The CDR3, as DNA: TGCAGTGCTAGTGGTTGGGAGGGGCGTATCACAGATACGCAGTATTTT. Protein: CSASGWEGRITDTQYF.

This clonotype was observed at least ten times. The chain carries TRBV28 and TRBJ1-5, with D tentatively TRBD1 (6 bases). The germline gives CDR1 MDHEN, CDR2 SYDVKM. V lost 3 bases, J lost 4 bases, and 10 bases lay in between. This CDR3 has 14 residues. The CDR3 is CASSLDRRNQPQHF. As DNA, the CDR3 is TGTGCCAGCAGTTTGGACAGAAGAAATCAGCCCCAGCATTTT.

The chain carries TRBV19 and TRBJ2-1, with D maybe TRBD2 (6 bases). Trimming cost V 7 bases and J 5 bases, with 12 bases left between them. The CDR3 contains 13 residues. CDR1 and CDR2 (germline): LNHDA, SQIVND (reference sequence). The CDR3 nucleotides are TGTGCCAGTAAGGGGACTTTCGACAATGAGCAGTTCTTC. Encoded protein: CASKGTFDNEQFF.

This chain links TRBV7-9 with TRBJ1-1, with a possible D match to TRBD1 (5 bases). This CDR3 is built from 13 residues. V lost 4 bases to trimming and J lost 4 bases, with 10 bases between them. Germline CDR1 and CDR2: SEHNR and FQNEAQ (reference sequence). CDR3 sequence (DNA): TGTGCCAGCAGCTCCCGGGGGGTCACTGAAGCTTTCTTT. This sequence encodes CASSSRGVTEAFF.

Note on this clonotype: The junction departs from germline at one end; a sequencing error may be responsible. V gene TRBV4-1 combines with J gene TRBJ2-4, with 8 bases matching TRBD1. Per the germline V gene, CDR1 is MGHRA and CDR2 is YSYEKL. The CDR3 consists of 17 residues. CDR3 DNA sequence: TGCGCCAGCAGCCACGTGGTTAAAGGACAGGGCCAAAACATTCAGGACTTC. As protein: CASSHVVKGQGQNIQDF.

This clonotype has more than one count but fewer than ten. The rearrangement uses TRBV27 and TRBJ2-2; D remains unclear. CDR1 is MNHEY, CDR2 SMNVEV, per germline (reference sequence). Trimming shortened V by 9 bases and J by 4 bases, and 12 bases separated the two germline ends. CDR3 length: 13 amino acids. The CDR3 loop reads CASQSPSTGELFF. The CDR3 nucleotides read TGTGCCAGTCAAAGCCCTAGCACCGGGGAGCTGTTTTTT.

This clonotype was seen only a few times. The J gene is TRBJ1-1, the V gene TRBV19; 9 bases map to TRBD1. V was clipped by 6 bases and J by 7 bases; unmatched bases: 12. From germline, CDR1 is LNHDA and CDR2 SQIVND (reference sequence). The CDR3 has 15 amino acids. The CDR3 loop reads CASSIENRGRSEAFF. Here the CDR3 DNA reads TGTGCCAGTAGCATTGAAAACAGGGGGCGAAGTGAAGCTTTCTTT.